The rows below give T cell receptor beta chains drawn from one sample of a study of blood T cell repertoires in COVID-19. Sequencing was performed with immunoSEQ multiplex PCR; in TCRdb, only in-frame clones are kept and a portion is missing. The data hold 160,000 or so clones, with around 84% observed a single time. Sample: PBMCs or T cells enriched from blood (not recorded which). All receptors come from a man in his forties or fifties who had recovered from COVID-19. CDR3s include the opening cysteine and the closing phenylalanine or tryptophan. A D gene is named only where the DNA matches it firmly. Clone size is given for some rows only: seen once, a few or many times, or a class if the clone is expanded.

J gene,clone size,D gene,V gene,CDR3 DNA,CDR3 protein
TRBJ2-2,NA,NA,TRBV5-4,TGTGCCAGCAGCTTGGGTCCCGGGGTCAACACCGGGGAGCTGTTTTTT,CASSLGPGVNTGELFF
TRBJ1-1,NA,NA,TRBV21-1,TGTGCCAGCAGCAAAGGTGTCCGGGGAGAAGCTTTCTTT,CASSKGVRGEAFF
TRBJ1-5,NA,TRBD1,TRBV9,TGTGCCAGCAGCACCGGACAGGGCAATCAGCCCCAGCATTTT,CASSTGQGNQPQHF
TRBJ1-4,once,TRBD1,TRBV5-6,TGTGCCAGCAACCTATGGCAGGGGGCGGAAAAACTGTTTTTT,CASNLWQGAEKLFF
TRBJ1-1,NA,TRBD1,TRBV29-1,TGCAGCGTTGAAAGGGACAGGAACACTGAAGCTTTCTTT,CSVERDRNTEAFF
TRBJ2-1,NA,NA,TRBV3-1/TRBV3-2,TGTGCCAGCAGCCAAGACTGGGGAAGAGGGAATGAGCAGTTCTTC,CASSQDWGRGNEQFF
TRBJ1-5,many,NA,TRBV2,TGTGCCAGCAAAGGGGGTGTCAATCAGCCCCAGCATTTT,CASKGGVNQPQHF
TRBJ2-3,large,TRBD2,TRBV15,TGTGCCACGGCCCCCGGCGGGGGGGCCTCAGATACGCAGTATTTT,CATAPGGGASDTQYF
TRBJ2-1,once,TRBD2,TRBV18,TGTGCCAGCTCACAAAAAATAGCGGGAAATGAGCAGTTCTTC,CASSQKIAGNEQFF
TRBJ2-7,once,NA,TRBV6-5,TGTGCCAGCTCAGTTGGCTACGAGCAGTACTTC,CASSVGYEQYF
TRBJ1-4,NA,NA,TRBV5-1,TGCGCCAGCACGGAAGGGTCGGGGGTTGGGGAAAAACTGTTTTTT,CASTEGSGVGEKLFF
TRBJ2-5,NA,NA,TRBV10-2,TGCGCCAGCAGTGCGGTCGGTGTAGTGGAGACCCAGTACTTC,CASSAVGVVETQYF
TRBJ2-7,NA,TRBD2,TRBV14,TGTGCCAGCAGCCCTTTGACTAGCGGGGTTACCTCCTACGAGCAGTACTTC,CASSPLTSGVTSYEQYF
TRBJ2-1,NA,TRBD2,TRBV4-2,TGTGCCAGCAGCCATGCCGGGACTAGCGTTAATGAGCAGTTCTTC,CASSHAGTSVNEQFF
TRBJ1-1,NA,NA,TRBV28,TGTGCCAGCAGTTTGAGGGGGATTCGCGCTGAAGCTTTCTTT,CASSLRGIRAEAFF
TRBJ1-5,NA,NA,TRBV28,TGTGCCAGCAGTTTCCGGGGGAGCAATCAGCCCCAGCATTTT,CASSFRGSNQPQHF
TRBJ1-5,NA,TRBD1,TRBV7-9,TGTGCCAGCAGCTTAGTGGGACAGATCAATCAGCCCCAGCATTTT,CASSLVGQINQPQHF
TRBJ2-7,NA,NA,TRBV13,TGTGCCAGCAGCTTAGTGGCCCAGGGGAGCTCCTACGAGCAGTACTTC,CASSLVAQGSSYEQYF
TRBJ1-1,once,TRBD1,TRBV27,TGTGCCAGCAGTTTATCGATAATGGGCAGGGGGCTTATCGGTGAAGCTTTCTTT,CASSLSIMGRGLIGEAFF
TRBJ1-4,NA,TRBD1,TRBV3-1/TRBV3-2,TGTGCCAGCAGCACCCGGACAGGGGGTGAAAAACTGTTTTTT,CASSTRTGGEKLFF
TRBJ1-1,NA,NA,TRBV3-1/TRBV3-2,TGTGCCAGCAGCCAAGCAGGGGTTAGTGAAGCTTTCTTT,CASSQAGVSEAFF
TRBJ1-1,NA,NA,TRBV2,TGTGCCAAGTCCCAGGGGAACACTGAAGCTTTCTTT,CAKSQGNTEAFF
TRBJ2-2,NA,TRBD1,TRBV7-8,TGTGCCAGCAGCTTAGCGAGATCTCGAGGGACAGGGGCCACCGGGGAGCTGTTTTTT,CASSLARSRGTGATGELFF
TRBJ1-2,NA,TRBD1,TRBV12-3/TRBV12-4,TGTGCCAGCAGTTCGACAGGGGGATATGGCTACACCTTC,CASSSTGGYGYTF
TRBJ2-3,NA,TRBD1,TRBV6-5,TGTGCCAGCAGAACAGGGGGAGCCGGCACAGATACGCAGTATTTT,CASRTGGAGTDTQYF
TRBJ1-5,NA,TRBD1,TRBV18,TGTGCCAGCTCAGAAGACAGGGGCGGTTTTCAGCCCCAGCATTTT,CASSEDRGGFQPQHF
TRBJ1-1,NA,TRBD1,TRBV10-1,TGCGCCAGCAGTGAGTCAGGGACAGCGAACACTGAAGCTTTCTTT,CASSESGTANTEAFF
TRBJ1-3,once,NA,TRBV28,TGTGCCAGCAGTGCCCCCCGGGGGGGTAGCTCTGGAAACACCATATATTTT,CASSAPRGGSSGNTIYF
TRBJ1-6,NA,TRBD1,TRBV12-3/TRBV12-4,TGTGCCAGCAGGACAGGGGGCTTGTCACCCCTCCACTTT,CASRTGGLSPLHF
TRBJ2-4,few,NA,TRBV5-4,TGTGCCAGCAGCTTGAAGGGGGTCCAAAACATTCAGTACTTC,CASSLKGVQNIQYF
TRBJ2-2,NA,TRBD2,TRBV7-3,TGTGCCAGCAGCTACAGCGGGACCACCGGGGAGCTGTTTTTT,CASSYSGTTGELFF
TRBJ1-3,NA,NA,TRBV11-3,TGTGCCAGCAGCTTAACAGGAACTGGAAACACCATATATTTT,CASSLTGTGNTIYF
TRBJ1-3,NA,TRBD1,TRBV18,TGTGCCAGCTCACGGGACAGCCTTGGAAACACCATATATTTT,CASSRDSLGNTIYF
TRBJ1-1,NA,NA,TRBV6-5,TGTGCCAGCAGTTACTCGGCGGGAGCAGGGACTGAAGCTTTCTTT,CASSYSAGAGTEAFF
TRBJ1-6,NA,NA,TRBV5-1,TGCGCCAGCAGCTTGGGCGGATATAATTCACCCCTCCACTTT,CASSLGGYNSPLHF
TRBJ1-1,NA,NA,TRBV13,TGTGCCAGCAGGGTTCAGGGGAAGACTGAAGCTTTCTTT,CASRVQGKTEAFF
TRBJ2-5,once,NA,TRBV18,TGTGCCAGCTCATCCACCGTACCCACGGACGGATTGGGGCGGGAGACCCAGTACTTC,CASSSTVPTDGLGRETQYF
TRBJ1-4,NA,TRBD1,TRBV5-1,TGCGCCAGCAGCCTGGGGACAGGGGGCGAAAAACTGTTTTTT,CASSLGTGGEKLFF
TRBJ2-3,NA,NA,TRBV10-1,TGCGCCAGCAGAATAGGATGGACAGAACTAAATACGCAGTATTTT,CASRIGWTELNTQYF
TRBJ2-1,NA,TRBD1,TRBV30,TGTGCCTGGGGTCGACAGGGGTACAATGAGCAGTTCTTC,CAWGRQGYNEQFF
TRBJ2-7,once,TRBD1,TRBV5-1,TGCGCCAGCAGCTTGACGCCGGGACAGGGGACCTACGAGCAGTACTTC,CASSLTPGQGTYEQYF
TRBJ1-1,NA,TRBD1,TRBV7-6,TGTGCCAGCAGCTTAGCCCCAACCGGGACAGGGCGCACTGAAGCTTTCTTT,CASSLAPTGTGRTEAFF
TRBJ2-1,NA,NA,TRBV9,TGTGCCAGCAGCGCGACAGGAGTCCACAATGAGCAGTTCTTC,CASSATGVHNEQFF
TRBJ1-6,once,NA,TRBV5-1,TGCGCCAGCAGCTTGGAGGCAGCGGATTCACCCCTCCACTTT,CASSLEAADSPLHF
TRBJ1-2,NA,NA,TRBV10-3,TGTGCCATCAGTGACTCCTGGCGGGGATATGGCTACACCTTC,CAISDSWRGYGYTF
TRBJ1-5,NA,TRBD1,TRBV30,TGTGCCTGGAGTAGGGGGACAGGGAAGGATAGCAATCAGCCCCAGCATTTT,CAWSRGTGKDSNQPQHF
TRBJ2-1,NA,TRBD1,TRBV5-1,TGCGCCAGCAGCTTCGGGGACAGGGGTTCGAATGAGCAGTTCTTC,CASSFGDRGSNEQFF
TRBJ2-3,NA,NA,TRBV5-1,TGCGCCAGCACCTTTACTCTCGGCACAGATACGCAGTATTTT,CASTFTLGTDTQYF
TRBJ2-1,NA,NA,TRBV28,TGTGCCAGCAGTTTATTTCCTAGCCTTTCTTACAATGAGCAGTTCTTC,CASSLFPSLSYNEQFF